This TCR beta chain comes out of a study of T-cell memory formation after mild COVID-19. Background on the study: TCR clustering was largely donor specific.

TCRdb reprocessed the 5' RACE reads with MiXCR, giving one entry per CDR3 protein. The table includes about 500,000 distinct CDR3 sequences, about 20% detected once. The CDR3 sequence is 15 residues long. Germline-derived CDR1 and CDR2 are MNHEY and SVGEGT. V shed 6 bases, J shed 3 bases, and the junction held 5 bases outside the gene matches. Sequencing used PBMCs or a T cell subset sorted from them (not recorded which). The TCR originated in an adult woman who had mild COVID-19 (a few samples of this study predate the infection). Cell type and time point are not known. The chain carries TRBV6-2 or TRBV6-3 and TRBJ2-2, with TRBD1 matching over 9 bases. CDR3: CASSRQGGHTGELFF. The DNA of the CDR3 is TGTGCCAGCAGCCGACAGGGGGGCCACACCGGGGAGCTGTTTTTT.